Listed below are T cell receptor beta chains from one sample, sequenced in a study of blood T cell repertoires in COVID-19. The protocol was immunoSEQ multiplex PCR, while the TCRdb copy is restricted to in-frame clones and leaves out a portion. The sample shows some 240,000 clones, around 90% of them seen only once. The material sequenced was peripheral blood. These receptors were obtained from a woman aged 65 to 85 with COVID-19, enrolled during active disease. Both conserved end residues are part of each CDR3. Fields, in order: V gene, D gene, clone size, J gene, CDR3 DNA, CDR3 protein. D genes are given only for firm matches. Size values are once, few and many counts, or a class for expanded clones, and some rows have none.

TRBV28,NA,NA,TRBJ1-1,TGTGCCAGCATTTGGACACCGAACACTGAAGCTTTCTTT,CASIWTPNTEAFF
TRBV6-4,NA,NA,TRBJ2-1,TGTGCCAGCAGTGACTCAGGGGGAGGGATAGATGAGCAGTTCTTC,CASSDSGGGIDEQFF
TRBV27,TRBD2,NA,TRBJ2-5,TGTGCCAGCAGCTGGGGGGGATCGGGGAAAGAGACCCAGTACTTC,CASSWGGSGKETQYF
TRBV5-6,NA,NA,TRBJ2-7,TGTGCCAGCAGCCGCCTTCATGGGCAGAAGTACGAGCAGTACTTC,CASSRLHGQKYEQYF
TRBV19,TRBD1,NA,TRBJ1-5,TGTGCCAGTAGCCAGGGGGGACGGAACAATCAGCCCCAGCATTTT,CASSQGGRNNQPQHF
TRBV19,TRBD1,NA,TRBJ2-3,TGTGCCAGTAGCGGAAGGACAGGGGGCGCAGATACGCAGTATTTT,CASSGRTGGADTQYF
TRBV27,TRBD2,NA,TRBJ2-5,TGTGCCAGCAGTTTTAGCGGGCTAGAGACCCAGTACTTC,CASSFSGLETQYF
TRBV5-1,NA,NA,TRBJ1-2,TGCGCCAGCAGACAGGGTAGTAACTATGGCTACACCTTC,CASRQGSNYGYTF
TRBV3-1/TRBV3-2,NA,NA,TRBJ2-1,TGTGCCAGCAGCCAAGATCGGGATGAGCAGTTCTTC,CASSQDRDEQFF
TRBV27,NA,once,TRBJ2-7,TGTGCCAGCAGACCTCCCGGAGAGCCGCCTAACGAGCAGTACTTC,CASRPPGEPPNEQYF
TRBV19,TRBD1,NA,TRBJ1-1,TGTGCCAGTAGTACCCGGGACAGGGAGGACACTGAAGCTTTCTTT,CASSTRDREDTEAFF
TRBV4-1,TRBD1,NA,TRBJ1-6,TGCGCCAGCAGCCAAGGTACCCCCGGACAGGGCGAATCACCCCTCCACTTT,CASSQGTPGQGESPLHF
TRBV25-1,NA,once,TRBJ1-3,TGTGCCAGCAGTGATAAGGAGGGCTTCGGAAACACCATATATTTT,CASSDKEGFGNTIYF
TRBV3-1/TRBV3-2,NA,NA,TRBJ1-1,TGTGCCAGCAGCCAAGCAGTGAACACTGAAGCTTTCTTT,CASSQAVNTEAFF
TRBV25-1,TRBD1,NA,TRBJ1-4,TGTGCCAGCAGCGACACACGACAGGGGGCACATAATGAAAAACTGTTTTTT,CASSDTRQGAHNEKLFF
TRBV7-9,NA,few,TRBJ1-1,TGTGCCAGCAGCCAGACACAGAACACTGAAGCTTTCTTT,CASSQTQNTEAFF
TRBV30,TRBD2,NA,TRBJ2-7,TGTGCCTGGAATGCGGGGGGGTACGAGCAGTACTTC,CAWNAGGYEQYF
TRBV10-3,TRBD1,NA,TRBJ1-2,TGTGCCATCAGTGATTGGACAGGGGGAGGCTACACCTTC,CAISDWTGGGYTF
TRBV7-9,NA,NA,TRBJ1-4,TGTGCCAGCAGCTTATCAGGGTTGAGAAATGAAAAACTGTTTTTT,CASSLSGLRNEKLFF
TRBV28,NA,NA,TRBJ2-7,TGTGCCAGCAGTTTGCATCGGGACTCCTACGAGCAGTACTTC,CASSLHRDSYEQYF
TRBV7-2,NA,NA,TRBJ2-7,TGTGCCAGCAGTCAGGCAGGGTATCGGGAGCAGTACTTC,CASSQAGYREQYF
TRBV28,NA,NA,TRBJ2-4,TGTGCCAGCAGTTTGGGTCGGGGGGCGAACATTCAGTACTTC,CASSLGRGANIQYF
TRBV7-2,NA,NA,TRBJ2-3,TGTGCCAGCAGCACAACAGATACGCAGTATTTT,CASSTTDTQYF
TRBV9,NA,NA,TRBJ1-4,TGTGGTCCTCGTCCCGGGTATCTGTCGGCTAATGAAAAACTGTTTTTT,CGPRPGYLSANEKLFF
TRBV7-2,NA,NA,TRBJ2-1,TGTGCCAGCAGCCTGACAACCAGGGCTACAGGGTGGAATGAGCAGTTCTTC,CASSLTTRATGWNEQFF
TRBV5-1,TRBD2,NA,TRBJ2-2,TGCGCCAGCAGCTTGACAATTCTCGCGGGGGGCACCGGGGAGCTGTTTTTT,CASSLTILAGGTGELFF
TRBV2,TRBD1,NA,TRBJ1-5,TGTGCCAGCAGAATGACAGGGAGCAATCAGCCCCAGCATTTT,CASRMTGSNQPQHF
TRBV30,TRBD2,NA,TRBJ2-7,TGTGCCTGGACTAGCGGGAGCTCCTACGAGCAGTACTTC,CAWTSGSSYEQYF
TRBV7-9,TRBD2,few,TRBJ2-5,TGTGCCAGCAGCTTAGTCTTAACTAGCGGGACACAAGAGACCCAGTACTTC,CASSLVLTSGTQETQYF